This T cell receptor (beta chain) was found in a study of blood T cells in healthy people across ages. Study as a whole: There was about one barcoded beta molecule captured by template switching per two T cells. Study outcomes and limitations: The authors considered diversity estimates from one million T cells to be underestimates.

Using a J-beta primer mix together with a sample-barcoded 5' primer, a second PCR was run for roughly 7 to 12 cycles. A single record per CDR3 protein comes from TCRdb applying MiXCR to the 5' RACE reads. Of around 1,100,000 distinct CDR3 sequences listed, 35% to 45% were seen once; the top ten hold less than 15%. The CDR3 length is 14 residues. CDR1 and CDR2 (germline): MNHNS, SASEGT. J was trimmed by 4 bases and V by 6 bases; bases with no gene match: 6. The people who gave samples were healthy Caucasians from Russia, aged 6 to 90. The authors extracted at least 6 micrograms of total RNA per sample. As for this clonotype: Its specificity is unknown.

This TCR came from a man younger than 35 in good health. J is TRBJ1-5 and V is TRBV6-1; the match to TRBD1 covers 7 bases. The source material was blood. Here the CDR3 reads CASSPIQGNQPQHF. DNA of the CDR3: TGTGCCAGCAGCCCTATACAGGGGAATCAGCCCCAGCATTTT.